Below are 2 T cell receptor beta chains sequenced from a single sample in a study of blood T cell repertoires in COVID-19. Method: immunoSEQ multiplex PCR; TCRdb's copy keeps in-frame clones and lacks some. Seen here are 50,000 to 80,000 clones, roughly 85% observed once, and the top ten hold about 43%. What was sequenced was peripheral blood. The receptors derive from a woman aged 55-69 years with COVID-19, enrolled during active disease.

This rearrangement joins TRBV18 to TRBJ1-1, with D perhaps TRBD1 (6 bases). V was cut by 6 bases and J by 5 bases, with 13 bases left in between. Germline loops: CDR1 KGHSH, CDR2 LQKENI. CDR3 length: 13 amino acids. The CDR3 nucleotides read TGTGCCAGCTCGGACAGCTCAAAGACTGAAGCTTTCTTT. This translates into CASSDSSKTEAFF.

The chain links TRBV19 to TRBJ1-1; a weak D match, TRBD1 (5 bases). In germline, CDR1 is LNHDA, CDR2 SQIVND (reference sequence). V dropped 3 bases and J dropped 10 bases, with 15 bases sitting between them. The CDR3 is 13 amino acids. Written as DNA, the CDR3 is TGTGCCAGTAGTATTTCCCAACAGGTTAGAGCTTTCTTT. Residues: CASSISQQVRAFF.